The clone carrying this T cell receptor (beta chain) was recorded a few times. As yet, its antigen is unknown. The data derive from a study of early T cells in non-severe SARS-CoV-2 infection. Study-wide context: Sequencing used unsorted whole-blood bulk RNA, so chains lack pairing. The study, taken as a whole, reports: VDJdb-based matching was biased toward anti-spike CD8 responses and missed private and CD4 specificities.

Germline CDR1 and CDR2: DFQATT and SNEGSKA (reference sequence). The CDR3 is made up of 14 amino acids. Trimming removed 1 base at V and 2 bases at J, with 10 bases between. TCRdb passed the 5' RACE reads through MiXCR, listing each CDR3 protein once. The data show over 100,000 distinct CDR3 sequences, with less than 15% seen just once and about 6% held by the top ten. Sequences were obtained from whole blood. This chain joins TRBV20-1 and TRBJ2-3, with D uncertain. This TCR came from an adult who was a healthcare worker with PCR-confirmed SARS-CoV-2 infection or an uninfected control (not recorded which). The CDR3 is CSARVAYYTDTQYF. DNA for the CDR3: TGCAGTGCTAGAGTGGCATACTACACAGATACGCAGTATTTT.